The TCR beta chain described here comes from a study of blood T cell repertoires in COVID-19. The V and J ends lost 7 bases and 3 bases, in that order; junction bases with no gene match: 13. The CDR3 covers 16 residues. The V gene's germline CDR1 is MDHEN and CDR2 SYDVKM. Everyone who took part was 18 to 89 years old, and they came from 24 US areas. Participants' reported clinical history set cohort assignment. Produced via immunoSEQ multiplex PCR; TCRdb's table is partial and in-frame only. The sample contains some 300,000 clones, about nine tenths of which appear only once. The sequenced sample consisted of PBMCs or T cells enriched from blood (not recorded which). The TCR sequence derives from a woman between 40 and 55 years old who had recovered from COVID-19. The V gene is TRBV28, the J gene TRBJ2-7; 9 bases are a match to TRBD1. CDR3 DNA sequence: TGTGCCAGCACCGAGGGTGGAACAGGGGGCCACTACGAGCAGTACTTC. This gives the protein CASTEGGTGGHYEQYF.